The 2 T cell receptor beta chains below all came from one sample that was sequenced in a study of T cell responses to AZD1222 COVID-19 vaccine. Only in-frame clones appear in the TCRdb table, and some are missing; sequencing was by immunoSEQ multiplex PCR. The sample shows 140,000 to 150,000 clones, roughly 90% of them seen only once. Here the sequenced sample was peripheral blood, taken on day 0 of AZD1222 vaccination. The receptors originated from an adult in good health.

This chain uses TRBV5-1 with TRBJ1-1, with 7 bases aligning to TRBD1. J was trimmed by 4 bases and V by 4 bases; bases with no gene match: 7. The CDR3 contains 14 residues. CDR1 is SGHRS and CDR2 is YFSETQ in the germline V gene. CDR3 amino acids: CASSQARGGTEAFF. The CDR3 DNA is TGCGCCAGCAGCCAGGCCAGGGGGGGCACTGAAGCTTTCTTT.

DNA of the CDR3: TGTGCCAGCAGCCCGAGGGACGGAGAATACGAGCAGTACTTC. Translation: CASSPRDGEYEQYF. The V gene is TRBV27, the J gene TRBJ2-7, with D possibly being TRBD1 or TRBD2 (5 bases each). V lost 6 bases and J lost 4, with 16 bases in between. This CDR3 contains 14 residues. Germline V gene lookup returns CDR1 MNHEY and CDR2 SMNVEV (reference sequence).